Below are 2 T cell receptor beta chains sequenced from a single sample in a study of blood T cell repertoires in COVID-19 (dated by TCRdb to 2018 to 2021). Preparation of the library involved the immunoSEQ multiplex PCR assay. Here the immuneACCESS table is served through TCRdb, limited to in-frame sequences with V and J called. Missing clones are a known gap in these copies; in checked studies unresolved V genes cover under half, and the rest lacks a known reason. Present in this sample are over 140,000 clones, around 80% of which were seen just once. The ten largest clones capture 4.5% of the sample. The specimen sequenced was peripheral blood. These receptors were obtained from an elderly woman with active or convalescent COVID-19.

The DNA for the CDR3 is TGTGCCAGCACCCTCGACCAGGGGGCCGATGAGCAGTTCTTC. Its protein is CASTLDQGADEQFF. This chain uses TRBV2 with TRBJ2-1; 8 nucleotides agree with TRBD1. This CDR3 region has 14 residues. Germline CDR1 reads SNHLY; CDR2 reads FYNNEI. With V trimmed by 7 bases and J by 8 bases, 10 bases remained unmatched.

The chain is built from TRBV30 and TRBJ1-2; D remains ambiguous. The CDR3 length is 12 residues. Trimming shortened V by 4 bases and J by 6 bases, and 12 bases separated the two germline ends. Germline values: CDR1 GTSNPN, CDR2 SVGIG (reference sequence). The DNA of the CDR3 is TGTGCCTGGATGCCATGGCGGGATGGCTACACCTTC. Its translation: CAWMPWRDGYTF.